The 30 T cell receptor beta chains in this list originate from one sample, sequenced in a study of cytomegalovirus exposure and HLA in healthy donors listed by TCRdb under 2017. Library construction relied on the immunoSEQ multiplex PCR assay. The multiplex PCR relied on a mix of 60 forward primers for TCR Vbeta segments and 13 reverse primers for TCR Jbeta segments. The source is immuneACCESS, and TCRdb retained only in-frame sequences with V and J called. Part of the clones is not carried over; for the studies checked, unresolved V genes explain less than half of this, and the remainder is unexplained. This sample holds about 83,000 clones; more than 70% were observed only once. The ten largest clonotypes hold roughly 4.2% of the sample. The source material was PBMCs. The receptors were sampled from a man between 60 and 70 years old in good health and CMV-seronegative.

The CDR3 loop is CASSYSPGGETEAFF. The CDR3 bases are TGTGCCAGCAGTTACTCGCCAGGGGGCGAGACTGAAGCTTTCTTT. The V and J genes are TRBV6-5 and TRBJ1-1, with 8 bases matching TRBD1. With V trimmed by 0 bases and J by 5 bases, 5 bases remained unmatched. Germline V gives CDR1 MNHEY, CDR2 SVGAGI. The CDR3 totals 15 residues.

As regards this clone: Its ends do not fully match the called genes, so a read error is possible. The V call is TRBV7-3, the J call TRBJ1-2; 8 bases fit TRBD1. CDR1 and CDR2 (germline): SGHTA, FQGTGA. The CDR3 has 13 amino acids. In DNA, the CDR3 is TGTGCCAGCAGCTTACTAACAGGGGGGGACCTGGCCTTC. This translates into CASSLLTGGDLAF.

The genes are TRBV11-2 and TRBJ1-1; D is perhaps TRBD1 (5 bases). This CDR3 has 15 amino acids. CDR1 and CDR2 from the germline V gene are SGHAT and FQNNGV. V gave up 0 bases and J gave up 7 bases, with 15 bases separating them. CDR3 protein: CASSLEPGPGVEAFF. The CDR3 nucleotides are TGTGCCAGCAGCTTAGAGCCAGGTCCGGGGGTTGAAGCTTTCTTT.

This chain uses TRBV5-1 with TRBJ1-2; TRBD1 matches at 9 bases. V was pared by 3 bases and J by 0 bases, with 6 bases of the junction left unmatched. Germline lookup yields CDR1 SGHRS and CDR2 YFSETQ. There are 16 residues in the CDR3. This CDR3 is CASSWGGQGTNYGYTF. The CDR3 nucleotides read TGCGCCAGCAGCTGGGGGGGACAGGGAACTAACTATGGCTACACCTTC.

The V call is TRBV19, the J call TRBJ1-1, with 8 bases identical to TRBD1. Unmatched junction bases numbered 8, after V lost 5 bases and J lost 6 bases. The CDR3 is 14 residues long. The germline V gene has CDR1 LNHDA and CDR2 SQIVND (reference sequence). CDR3 sequence reads: CASSWQGAHPEAFF. CDR3 in DNA: TGTGCCAGTAGTTGGCAGGGGGCGCATCCTGAAGCTTTCTTT.

This clone appeared a single time. The rearrangement links TRBV13 to TRBJ2-3; 7 bases align to TRBD1. CDR1 PRHDT and CDR2 FYEKMQ come from the germline V gene (reference sequence). This CDR3 has 15 residues. J gave up 0 bases and V 0 bases, and 0 bases lay outside the gene matches. The CDR3 DNA reads as TGTGCCAGCAGCTTAGGCAGGGGGAGCACAGATACGCAGTATTTT. Its translation: CASSLGRGSTDTQYF.

The chain employs TRBV7-3 and TRBJ1-1, with D perhaps matching TRBD1 (5 bases). The CDR3 has 13 amino acids. Trimming removed 5 bases from V and 7 bases from J, with 14 bases in between. Per the germline V gene, CDR1 is SGHTA and CDR2 is FQGTGA. The CDR3 region is CASSLTGDSEAFF. The CDR3 coding sequence is TGTGCCAGCAGCCTGACGGGAGACAGTGAAGCTTTCTTT.

This clone was counted between two and nine times. V gene TRBV28 combines with J gene TRBJ1-6; unclear D gene. The CDR3 sequence is 12 residues long. Germline values: CDR1 MDHEN, CDR2 SYDVKM. V lost 6 bases to trimming and J lost 7 bases, with 7 bases between them. The CDR3 DNA reads TGTGCCAGCAGAATTAGCAATTCACCCCTCCACTTT. It specifies CASRISNSPLHF.

V is TRBV27 and J is TRBJ1-2; TRBD1 is a possible D gene (6 bases). CDR3 size: 15 residues. From germline, CDR1 is MNHEY and CDR2 SMNVEV (reference sequence). Trimming took off 4 bases at V and 8 bases at J, with 20 bases between the two ends. In nucleotides, the CDR3 is TGTGCCAGCAGTTCCCGGGACGGAGGTAGGGGGGGCTACACCTTC. It is translated as CASSSRDGGRGGYTF.

This clone was detected a few times. The genes are TRBV5-4 and TRBJ2-7; 7 nucleotides line up with TRBD2. Trimming at V came to 0 bases and at J to 2 bases, leaving 11 bases not matched to a gene. From germline, CDR1 is SGHNT and CDR2 YYREEE (reference sequence). The CDR3 covers 17 residues. The CDR3: CASSLGPGGVQTYEQYF. For the CDR3, the DNA is TGTGCCAGCAGCTTGGGCCCGGGGGGAGTTCAGACCTACGAGCAGTACTTC.

The rearrangement joins TRBV5-4 to TRBJ2-5; D possibly corresponds to TRBD1 (6 bases). V was pared by 4 bases and J by 2 bases, with 12 bases between. Germline V gene data show CDR1 as SGHNT and CDR2 as YYREEE (reference sequence). CDR3 length equals 14 residues. The CDR3 nucleotides read TGTGCCAGCAGCGCTTACAGGGAACAAGAGACCCAGTACTTC. It translates to CASSAYREQETQYF. Together with reference TRBV5-4 and TRBJ2-5, the CDR3 gives the full variable domain: ETGVTQSPTHLIKTRGQQVTLRCSSQSGHNTVSWYQQALGQGPQFIFQYYREEENGRGNFPPRFSGLQFPNYSSELNVNALELDDSALYLCASSAYREQETQYFGPGTRLLVL.

The chain combines TRBV25-1 with TRBJ2-3, with 8 positions matching TRBD1. The V gene's germline CDR1 is MGHDK and CDR2 SYGVNS. The CDR3 runs 15 residues. Germline trimming cut 2 bases from V and 7 bases from J; bases unmatched to any gene: 8. CDR3 sequence (DNA): TGTGCCAGCAGTGAACGGGCAGGGGGCGGGTATACGCAGTATTTT. Translating it yields CASSERAGGGYTQYF.

The genes are TRBV19 and TRBJ2-7; the D gene is possibly TRBD2 (5 bases). With 2 bases removed from V and 7 bases from J, the gap between germline ends came to 12 bases. This CDR3 contains 13 residues. Germline V CDR1 and CDR2: LNHDA, SQIVND (reference sequence). The CDR3 nucleotides are TGTGCCAGTAGTATAAGACCTCCGGGGGAGCAGTACTTC. Translating gives CASSIRPPGEQYF.

The chain joins TRBV9 to TRBJ2-1; 7 nucleotides line up with TRBD2. This CDR3 is 17 amino acids long. Trimming removed 0 bases from V and 0 bases from J; junction bases left unmatched: 6. The V gene's germline CDR1 is SGDLS and CDR2 YYNGEE. The CDR3 loop is CASSVGGGGSSYNEQFF. The CDR3 DNA follows: TGTGCCAGCAGCGTAGGTGGGGGGGGGAGCTCCTACAATGAGCAGTTCTTC.

The chain links TRBV11-3 to TRBJ1-2, with D hard to call. Germline values: CDR1 SGHNT, CDR2 YENEEA. The CDR3 runs to 13 residues. Between the trimmed V and J ends, which lost 3 bases and 2 bases, there was a span of 7 bases. The CDR3 DNA follows: TGTGCCAGCAGCTTTGGAGGGAACTATGGCTACACCTTC. The encoded protein is CASSFGGNYGYTF. Variable domain in full (rest from reference TRBV11-3 and TRBJ1-2): EAGVVQSPRYKIIEKKQPVAFWCNPISGHNTLYWYLQNLGQGPELLIRYENEEAVDDSQLPKDRFSAERLKGVDSTLKIQPAELGDSAVYLCASSFGGNYGYTFGSGTRLTVV.

The chain joins TRBV4-2 to TRBJ2-2; TRBD2 aligns across 10 bases. The CDR3 has 16 amino acids. Trimming took 0 bases from V and 7 from J; bases not matched to a gene: 5. Germline V gene lookup returns CDR1 LGHNA and CDR2 YNFKEQ. The chain's CDR3 is CASSQDGLAGVGELFF. The CDR3 nucleotides read TGTGCCAGCAGCCAAGATGGTCTAGCGGGGGTCGGGGAGCTGTTTTTT.

With regard to this clone: A read error may produce the germline difference seen at one junction end. The J gene is TRBJ2-1, the V gene TRBV9, with TRBD2 matching over 8 bases. The V gene's germline CDR1 is SGDLS and CDR2 YYNGEE. The CDR3 contains 16 residues. CDR3 bases: TGTGCCAGCAGCGTAGTTTCTAGCGGGCGCTACGATGAGCAGTTCTTC. Its protein product is CASSVVSSGRYDEQFF.

There are a few counts of this clone. The rearrangement joins TRBV6-1 to TRBJ2-5; 9 bases line up with TRBD2. The last part of the DNA fits TRBJ2-7 better; the J call may be wrong. This CDR3 spans 16 amino acids. The germline V gene has CDR1 MNHNS and CDR2 SASEGT. The CDR3 reads CASSERSGGSSYEQYF. CDR3 coding DNA: TGTGCCAGCAGTGAGAGAAGCGGGGGGTCGTCCTACGAGCAGTACTTC.

The chain recombines TRBV12-5 with TRBJ1-1, with 8 bases matching TRBD1. The CDR3 runs 17 residues. Germline values: CDR1 LGHNT, CDR2 FRNRAP. Germline trimming cut 3 bases from V and 1 base from J; bases unmatched to any gene: 10. The CDR3 reads CASGLPLLDRENTEAFF. The CDR3 nucleotides are TGTGCTAGTGGTTTACCCCTCTTGGACAGGGAGAACACTGAAGCTTTCTTT.

The rearrangement joins TRBV9 to TRBJ1-1; 11 bases fit TRBD1. Trimming at V came to 5 bases and at J to 13 bases, leaving 10 bases not matched to a gene. This CDR3 has 13 amino acids. Germline CDR1 and CDR2: SGDLS and YYNGEE. The CDR3 DNA is TGTGCCAGCAGTTCCGGGACAGGGGGAGTCGTTTTCTTT. It encodes CASSSGTGGVVFF.

The chain links TRBV9 to TRBJ2-5; the match to TRBD2 covers 9 bases. Germline loops: CDR1 SGDLS, CDR2 YYNGEE. Trimming removed 0 bases from V and 4 bases from J; junction bases left unmatched: 7. The CDR3 runs 16 residues. The CDR3 coding sequence is TGTGCCAGCAGCGTAGATAGCGGGGGTCGGGGAGAGACCCAGTACTTC. Protein product: CASSVDSGGRGETQYF.

This clone came up many times. The genes are TRBV19 and TRBJ2-5; 9 nucleotides match TRBD1. The CDR3 totals 16 residues. J lost 2 bases, V lost 5 bases, and 9 bases had no gene match. Germline lookup yields CDR1 LNHDA and CDR2 SQIVND (reference sequence). For the CDR3, the DNA is TGTGCCAGTAGTTCTACGGGACAGGGTCGACAAGAGACCCAGTACTTC. Protein: CASSSTGQGRQETQYF. Filled out from reference TRBV19 and TRBJ2-5, the complete variable domain reads DGGITQSPKYLFRKEGQNVTLSCEQNLNHDAMYWYRQDPGQGLRLIYYSQIVNDFQKGDIAEGYSVSREKKESFPLTVTSAQKNPTAFYLCASSSTGQGRQETQYFGPGTRLLVL.

This clone was counted only a few times. The chain employs TRBV4-2 and TRBJ1-1, with unresolved D. Germline assignment: CDR1 LGHNA and CDR2 YNFKEQ. The CDR3 runs to 14 residues. V was pared by 1 base and J by 11 bases, with 17 bases between. DNA of the CDR3: TGTGCCAGCAGCCAAGCAGGAGAAGAGGGTTGGGCTTTCTTT. Residues: CASSQAGEEGWAFF.

The chain couples TRBV6-1 to TRBJ2-7, with D perhaps TRBD2 (6 bases). The CDR3 contains 14 residues. Trimming shortened V by 3 bases and J by 1 base, and 10 bases separated the two germline ends. Per germline, CDR1 MNHNS and CDR2 SASEGT. CDR3 coding DNA: TGTGCCAGCAGTGAGGGGGGTTGGTCCTACGAGCAGTACTTC. As protein: CASSEGGWSYEQYF.

The chain links TRBV2 to TRBJ2-7; no firm D call. V was cut by 0 bases and J by 9 bases, with 15 bases left in between. This CDR3 contains 14 residues. Germline CDR1 reads SNHLY; CDR2 reads FYNNEI. CDR3 DNA: TGTGCCAGCAGTGAAGCGCTTCTCCCCCACGGGCAGTACTTC. Translation: CASSEALLPHGQYF.

V is TRBV18 and J is TRBJ2-5, with 7 bases lining up with TRBD1. CDR1 is KGHSH, CDR2 LQKENI, per germline. V gave up 6 bases and J gave up 2 bases; unmatched junction bases: 3. The CDR3 runs 13 residues. The CDR3 region has the DNA TGTGCCAGCTCGAAGGGACAGCAAGAGACCCAGTACTTC. Protein sequence: CASSKGQQETQYF.

The CDR3 DNA reads as TGTGCCAGCAGTTTAGCTGGAGGATGGAACACCGGGGAGCTGTTTTTT. It encodes CASSLAGGWNTGELFF. The chain joins TRBV7-3 to TRBJ2-2, with D possibly matching TRBD2 (5 bases). CDR3 length: 16 residues. V shed 6 bases and J shed 1 base, with 15 bases lying between them. Germline values: CDR1 SGHTA, CDR2 FQGTGA.

A note on this clone: One junction end does not reproduce the germline sequence, and a read error may be involved. The gene calls are TRBV6-1 and TRBJ2-2, with D perhaps matching TRBD2 (6 bases). The germline CDR1 and CDR2 sequences are MNHNS and SASEGT. The CDR3 sequence is 18 residues long. The CDR3 nucleotides are TGTGCCAGCAGTGAAGGAATAGCGGATTCAACTAACACCGGGAAGCTGTTTTTT. It translates to CASSEGIADSTNTGKLFF.

The chain links TRBV5-1 to TRBJ1-4; no reliable D call. This CDR3 comprises 14 residues. Trimming took 4 bases from V and 8 from J, leaving 15 bases between them. The germline V gene encodes CDR1 SGHRS and CDR2 YFSETQ. CDR3 nucleotides: TGCGCCAGCAGCGGAGACCTAAGAAAAGAAAAACTGTTTTTT. Protein sequence: CASSGDLRKEKLFF.

The V and J genes are TRBV6-5 and TRBJ1-1; TRBD1 is a possible D gene (5 bases). V was shortened by 2 bases and J by 10 bases, with 11 bases between the two germline ends. This CDR3 is 12 amino acids long. The germline V gene encodes CDR1 MNHEY and CDR2 SVGAGI. CDR3 sequence reads: CASSYDRDLAFF. In DNA form, the CDR3 reads TGTGCCAGCAGTTACGACAGAGATTTAGCTTTCTTT.